One T cell receptor beta chain is described in this entry. The antigen is undetermined. The sample belongs to a study of human thymus T cells. Study-wide results and limits: Thymic and blood repertoires appeared to carry a bias in their V and J gene usage.

Produced via immunoSEQ multiplex PCR; TCRdb's table is partial and in-frame only. In the table there are 45,000 to 75,000 clones, 94% of which are singletons. Congenital heart defects were the reason for the corrective surgery that the donors, healthy Finnish infants, were having. A roughly 0.45-1 mL peripheral blood aliquot was taken intraoperatively from four of eight donors. Sequencing was done on a sample of blood. The sequence came from a boy in the first two years of life with a congenital heart defect but otherwise immunologically healthy.

CDR3 coding DNA: TGCGCCAGCAGTTGGCCCGACACCTACACAGATACGCAGTATTTT. Protein sequence: CASSWPDTYTDTQYF. The chain recombines TRBV4-1 with TRBJ2-3; no firm D call. V lost 6 bases and J 2 bases, leaving 15 bases between the germline ends. CDR1 is MGHRA and CDR2 is YSYEKL in the germline V gene. This CDR3 spans 15 amino acids.